This T cell receptor beta chain came from a study of T cells in Graves' hyperthyroidism and ophthalmopathy (dated by TCRdb to the late 2010s). A note on the overall study: Peripheral blood was collected at initial diagnosis, before any treatment. After sampling, hyperthyroidism patients received methimazole starting at 30 mg daily, and ophthalmopathy patients received high-dose intravenous methylprednisolone. The paper describes TCR Vbeta CDR3 sequencing of about 140 peripheral blood samples, made up of 43 ophthalmopathy patients, some 80 hyperthyroidism patients and approximately 17 progressor patients. The 75 to 100 discovery patients were divided at random into training and test sets in a 7:3 ratio. A discovery cohort of about a hundred patients, roughly 43 with Graves' ophthalmopathy and 55 to 60 with stable Graves' hyperthyroidism, was used to find distinguishing TCR V-J signatures. The study also compared thyroid tissue and blood T-cell repertoires from 5 to 7 Graves' hyperthyroidism patients. Whether ophthalmopathy could be predicted prospectively was tested in an independent validation cohort made up of 18 hyperthyroidism patients plus 17 patients who later progressed to ophthalmopathy. Broad study findings and their caveats: Blood samples also contained most of the expanded thyroid clonotypes (frequency above 0.001), which suggests that blood repertoires may reflect thyroid immune responses. Sample size was not statistically predetermined, and investigators were not blinded to group allocation. In validation, the model predicted progression to ophthalmopathy a median of approximately 6.3 months before onset, with roughly 70% sensitivity and 72.22% specificity. In cross-validation, a model built on a 13 V-J signature told ophthalmopathy apart from stable hyperthyroidism with just under 90% sensitivity and roughly 81% specificity, and in testing the same model reached 80%/75%.

This clonotype was counted at least ten times. No cognate antigen has been identified for it. No base quality values were provided; no much bigger clone lies one nucleotide off. The CDR3 goes from the cysteine to the phenylalanine over 14 residues. Of all the DNA, just the CDR3 is kept, 42 bases in frame from base 1. V gives up 4 bases and J gives up 5 bases, and the segment between their germline ends measures 15 bases. Looking up the germline V gene yields CDR1 LGHNA and CDR2 YSLEER. Amplification of TCR beta CDR3 regions was carried out from RNA transcripts. A first-round RT-PCR of the TCR CDR3 used the HTBI primer set with the Qiagen OneStep RT-PCR kit. A second multiplex PCR round built the libraries, followed by size selection and purification. Libraries were sequenced paired-end with 100 bp reads on an Illumina HiSeq2000. In the paper's pipeline: SOAPnuke was used to process the raw data, with reads discarded if the reads contained adapters or uncalled bases, had a mean Phred below 15, or lacked an exact constant-primer or identifier match. High-quality paired reads were merged with COPE v1.2.5, and unique nucleotide sequences were defined as clonotypes. Clonotypes were aligned to IMGT TRBV, TRBD and TRBJ reference segments using MiTCR v1.1. The analysis included only V-J combinations with a frequency above 0.0001, which together covered 99% to 99.2% of the repertoires. A TCS score was defined as the ratio of F50 (clonal expansion) to E x V (chaos), with BLOSUM62-based TCRdist applied between CDR3 peptides within each V-J. Welch's t-statistics and random forest reduced around 520 V-J features to 13, which were used in a naive Bayes classifier (R e1071). The public reads were reanalyzed by TCRdb: fastp trimming at Q25, MiXCR alignment, in-frame beta chains only. One record per CDR3 amino acid sequence lists the most common genes and DNA. TCRdb, rather than the study authors, made the V and J calls. Counted in this sample were 300,000 to 450,000 distinct CDR3 sequences; around 18% of them appeared once. The ten top clones hold around 15% of the sample.

Moderately to severely active disease, a Clinical Activity Score of at least 3, a NOSPECS grade of at least 4, and a duration under 3 months were present in ophthalmopathy patients. Any patient with an uncontrolled infection, another autoimmune disease, pregnancy or lactation was excluded. Diagnoses relied on clinical symptoms, serum thyroxine and TRAb, thyroid ultrasound and orbital computed tomography. PBMCs were separated from 7.5 to 10 ml of fresh peripheral blood using Ficoll-Paque density gradient centrifugation. Trizol reagent was used to extract total RNA, and RNA quality was then checked on an Agilent 2100 Bioanalyzer.

This receptor was identified in a woman in her 40s with Graves' ophthalmopathy. The chain is encoded by TRBV4-3 joined to TRBJ2-7, with TRBD2 as a weak D call on 5 bases. Specimen: blood. CDR3 loop: CASSPRTGNHEQYF. The DNA is as follows: TGCGCCAGCAGCCCGCGGACGGGGAACCACGAGCAGTACTTC.